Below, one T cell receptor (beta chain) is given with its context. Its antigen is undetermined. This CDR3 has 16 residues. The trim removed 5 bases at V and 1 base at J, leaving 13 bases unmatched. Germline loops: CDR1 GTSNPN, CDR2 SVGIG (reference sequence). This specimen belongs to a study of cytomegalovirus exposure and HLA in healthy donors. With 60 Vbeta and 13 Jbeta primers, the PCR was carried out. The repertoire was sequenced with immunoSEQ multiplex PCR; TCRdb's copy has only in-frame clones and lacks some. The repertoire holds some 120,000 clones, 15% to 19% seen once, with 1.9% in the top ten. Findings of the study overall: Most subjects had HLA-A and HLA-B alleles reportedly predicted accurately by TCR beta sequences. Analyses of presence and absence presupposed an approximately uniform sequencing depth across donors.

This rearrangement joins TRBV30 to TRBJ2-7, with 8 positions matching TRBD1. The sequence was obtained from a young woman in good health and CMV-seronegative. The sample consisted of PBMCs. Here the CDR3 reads CAWGKTRGQVSYEQYF. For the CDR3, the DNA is TGTGCCTGGGGCAAGACCCGGGGACAGGTATCCTACGAGCAGTACTTC.